A selection of T cell receptor beta chains follows, all from one sample in a study of cytomegalovirus exposure and HLA in healthy donors. Libraries were prepared by immunoSEQ multiplex PCR; TCRdb keeps only in-frame clonotypes and omits some of them. There are around 170,000 clones in the sample; about 85% occur only once, and over 3.5% lies in the top ten. Material for sequencing was PBMCs. Every receptor here comes from a man aged 45-65 years in good health and CMV-seronegative. Both conserved end residues are part of each CDR3. Each record gives: CDR3 DNA, CDR3 protein, CDR3 length, V gene, clone size, D gene, J gene. A D gene is named only where the DNA matches it firmly. For some rows the clone size is stated as once, few or many, or as a class when expanded; others skip it.

TGTGCCAGCAGCTTAGAACCGGGACAGAGGAACACTGAAGCTTTCTTT,CASSLEPGQRNTEAFF,16,TRBV11-2,.,TRBD1,TRBJ1-1
TGTGCCAGCAGGGGCAGGGTACCTGGAAACACCATATATTTT,CASRGRVPGNTIYF,14,TRBV6-5,.,.,TRBJ1-3
TGCGCCAGCAGCTTGGAAGGAGGGAAGACCACCATATATTTT,CASSLEGGKTTIYF,14,TRBV5-1,.,.,TRBJ1-3
TGTGCCAGCAGATGGGAGGGCCCCCGGTATGGCTACACCTTC,CASRWEGPRYGYTF,14,TRBV6-1,.,.,TRBJ1-2
TGCAGCGCAGGGACAGGGGGCTCGGGCACTGAAGCTTTCTTT,CSAGTGGSGTEAFF,14,TRBV29-1,.,TRBD1,TRBJ1-1
TGTGCCAGCACCGCTGAGCTCGGGAGAGAGACCCAGTACTTC,CASTAELGRETQYF,14,TRBV6-5,.,.,TRBJ2-5
TGCAGCGCCTTGGGGGGACTAGCGGGGAGCACAGATACGCAGTATTTT,CSALGGLAGSTDTQYF,16,TRBV29-1,.,TRBD2,TRBJ2-3
TGTGCCTGGAGTGCGGCAGGGGATTCACCCCTCCACTTT,CAWSAAGDSPLHF,13,TRBV30,.,.,TRBJ1-6
TGCGCCAGCAGCTTGGACGCGGGGCCCAATCAGCCCCAGCATTTT,CASSLDAGPNQPQHF,15,TRBV5-1,.,.,TRBJ1-5
TGTGCCAGCAGCCTGGGGACGGGGAGGGATACGCAGTATTTT,CASSLGTGRDTQYF,14,TRBV4-2,few,.,TRBJ2-3
TGTGCCAGCAGCGTAAGTACAGGGGGGAACGAGCAGTACTTC,CASSVSTGGNEQYF,14,TRBV9,.,TRBD1,TRBJ2-7
TGTGCCAGCAGCTCACAGGTTAGCAATCAGCCCCAGCATTTT,CASSSQVSNQPQHF,14,TRBV7-2,.,.,TRBJ1-5
TGCGCCAGCAGCGAGGGACAGATCTACGAGCAGTACTTC,CASSEGQIYEQYF,13,TRBV5-1,.,TRBD1,TRBJ2-7
TGTGCCAGCAGCGCCCCTTCGGGGGGCCTGAACACCGGGGAGCTGTTTTTT,CASSAPSGGLNTGELFF,17,TRBV9,.,.,TRBJ2-2
TGTGCCAGCTCACCAGGAGACAGCAGTTATGAAAAACTGTTTTTT,CASSPGDSSYEKLFF,15,TRBV18,.,.,TRBJ1-4
TGCAGCGTTGGGACTTCGCCCCTCTACGAGCAGTACTTC,CSVGTSPLYEQYF,13,TRBV29-1,.,.,TRBJ2-7
TGTGCCATCTCTGAGAGGAAATCGAACACCGGGGAGCTGTTTTTT,CAISERKSNTGELFF,15,TRBV10-3,once,.,TRBJ2-2
TGCGCCAGCAGCCTTTTTGGGGCGGCAACTAATGAAAAACTGTTTTTT,CASSLFGAATNEKLFF,16,TRBV4-1,.,.,TRBJ1-4
TGTGCCAGCAGCGGGGGGACAGGTTGGGCAGATACGCAGTATTTT,CASSGGTGWADTQYF,15,TRBV9,.,TRBD1,TRBJ2-3
TGTGCCATCAGTGATTCCCGGGGTGTAAAAGAGACCCAGTACTTC,CAISDSRGVKETQYF,15,TRBV10-3,.,.,TRBJ2-5
TGTGCCAGCAGTGAAGGGGGGGAGTTGGAGACCCAGTACTTC,CASSEGGELETQYF,14,TRBV25-1,once,TRBD2,TRBJ2-5
TGTGCCAGCAGCGTAGGGCAGGGGTTTGAAGCTTTCTTT,CASSVGQGFEAFF,13,TRBV9,.,.,TRBJ1-1
TGTGCCAGCAGCGTAACTCCAAATGGCGATAGGGGGCGCACAGATACGCAGTATTTT,CASSVTPNGDRGRTDTQYF,19,TRBV27,.,TRBD1,TRBJ2-3
TGTGCCAGCAGGAGGGACTCCCTATTCTCCTACGAGCAGTACTTC,CASRRDSLFSYEQYF,15,TRBV2,.,.,TRBJ2-7
TGTGCCACGAAAACAGGGCTCAACGAGCAGTACTTC,CATKTGLNEQYF,12,TRBV6-1,.,.,TRBJ2-7
TGTGCCAGCAGTGTTGGGGCGACTAACTATGGCTACACCTTC,CASSVGATNYGYTF,14,TRBV6-4,.,.,TRBJ1-2
TGTGCCAGCAGCTCTAAGGGGGGGCCAAGTGAGCAGTTCTTC,CASSSKGGPSEQFF,14,TRBV5-6,.,.,TRBJ2-1
TGTTCCAGCAGTTGGGGAGGGCCCCAGCATTTT,CSSSWGGPQHF,11,TRBV7-9,.,.,TRBJ1-5